The 6 T cell receptor beta chains reported below all come from one sample, sequenced in a study of patients and donors after allogeneic stem cell transplantation. TCRdb re-analysed the RT-PCR reads in MiXCR, keeping a single row per CDR3 protein. The sample consists of around 200,000 distinct CDR3 sequences, about 37% of them appearing once. The specimen was blood, either unsorted or a sorted T cell fraction (not recorded which). These TCRs come from a human donor who was either an allogeneic HSCT recipient or a stem cell or donor lymphocyte infusion donor (not recorded which). It is not recorded whose cells these are; they may come from a transplant donor.

The gene calls are TRBV29-1 and TRBJ2-4; 9 bases match TRBD1. This CDR3 is 14 amino acids long. Germline V lookup: CDR1 SQVTM, CDR2 ANQGSEA. After removal of 6 bases from V and 7 bases from J, the junction contained 10 bases not matched to a gene. The CDR3 nucleotides read TGCAGCGTCCGGGGGTTAGGACAGGGGAACATTCAGTACTTC. This translates into CSVRGLGQGNIQYF.

This clonotype occurred once. The chain combines TRBV12-3 or TRBV12-4 with TRBJ1-1; D is perhaps TRBD1 (6 bases). Between the trimmed V and J ends, which lost 6 bases and 7 bases, there was a span of 21 bases. The CDR3 is made up of 15 amino acids. CDR3 sequence: CASRHTWGQGFEAFF. CDR3 in DNA: TGTGCCAGCAGACACACATGGGGGCAGGGTTTTGAAGCTTTCTTT.

The chain employs TRBV5-5 and TRBJ2-3; D possibly matches TRBD1 or TRBD2 (6 bases each). The CDR3 loop spans 15 amino acids. Germline CDR1 is SGHKS and CDR2 is YYEKEE (reference sequence). V lost 5 bases and J lost 0, with 13 bases in between. The CDR3 here is CASSPTGTSTDTQYF. Written as DNA, the CDR3 is TGTGCCAGCAGTCCTACAGGGACTAGCACAGATACGCAGTATTTT.

This clonotype was counted only a few times. The gene calls are TRBV5-6 and TRBJ1-1; D gene unclear. This CDR3 comprises 15 residues. Germline CDR1 SGHDT, CDR2 YYEEEE. V lost 0 bases and J 1 base, leaving 10 bases between the germline ends. As DNA, the CDR3 is TGTGCCAGCAGCTTGGAACCTTTTTCGAACACTGAAGCTTTCTTT. This gives the protein CASSLEPFSNTEAFF.

The V gene is TRBV20-1, the J gene TRBJ1-2; a weak D match, TRBD1 (5 bases). Trimming pared 6 bases from V and 3 bases from J, leaving 17 bases between. CDR3 length equals 14 residues. The germline gives CDR1 DFQATT, CDR2 SNEGSKA (reference sequence). The CDR3 loop reads CSAPGRGLDYGYTF. CDR3 nucleotide sequence: TGCAGTGCCCCGGGACGAGGCTTGGACTATGGCTACACCTTC.

The rearrangement uses TRBV29-1 and TRBJ1-5; possibly TRBD1 for D (5 bases). The germline CDR1 and CDR2 sequences are SQVTM and ANQGSEA. Trimming cost V 0 bases and J 2 bases, with 29 bases left between them. This CDR3 is built from 21 residues. The CDR3 sequence: CSVEDKRSSQGWNYGNQPQHF. CDR3 bases: TGCAGCGTTGAAGATAAGCGGAGTTCCCAGGGCTGGAATTACGGCAATCAGCCCCAGCATTTT.